The 9 T cell receptor beta chains below come from one sample, sequenced in a study of early T cells in non-severe SARS-CoV-2 infection. TCRdb recomputed calls from the 5' RACE reads with MiXCR, one row per CDR3 protein. The sample has about 99,000 distinct CDR3 sequences; roughly 17% are singletons. Sequenced input: whole blood. The receptors derive from an adult who was a healthcare worker with PCR-confirmed SARS-CoV-2 infection or an uninfected control (not recorded which).

This clonotype was recorded many times. The chain employs TRBV20-1 and TRBJ2-5; a possible D gene is TRBD1 (6 bases). Deletions cut 5 bases from V and 5 bases from J, with 12 bases between. The CDR3 is 12 residues long. Looked up from germline, CDR1 is DFQATT and CDR2 is SNEGSKA (reference sequence). The CDR3, as DNA: TGCAGTGCTCCGTCTAGGGGGGAGACCCAGTACTTC. This sequence encodes CSAPSRGETQYF.

This clonotype was found a few times. This sequence joins TRBV4-3 and TRBJ1-4; the D is unclear. In germline, CDR1 is LGHNA, CDR2 YSLEER. The CDR3 has 16 residues. The V end was cut by 1 base, the J end by 5 bases, with 14 bases between. CDR3 residues: CASSQGAGRGNEKLFF. In nucleotides, the CDR3 is TGCGCCAGCAGCCAAGGGGCGGGCAGAGGGAATGAAAAACTGTTTTTT.

The genes are TRBV5-1 and TRBJ2-7, with D perhaps TRBD1 or TRBD2 (5 bases each). Germline V gene lookup returns CDR1 SGHRS and CDR2 YFSETQ. The ends were cut back, 6 bases at V and 3 bases at J, with 19 bases in the middle. This CDR3 contains 15 residues. The CDR3, as DNA: TGCGCCAGCACCCCCTTCGGGGCGAGTGGCTACGAGCAGTACTTC. Amino acids: CASTPFGASGYEQYF.

This clonotype was recorded many times. The chain has TRBV20-1 and TRBJ2-4; D perhaps matches TRBD2 (6 bases). V was trimmed by 0 bases and J by 6 bases, leaving 15 bases between them. CDR3 size: 15 residues. Germline assignment: CDR1 DFQATT and CDR2 SNEGSKA (reference sequence). The CDR3 spells CSAREGPGTGNIQYF. CDR3 in DNA: TGCAGTGCTAGAGAGGGCCCAGGGACTGGAAACATTCAGTACTTC.

This clonotype was detected ten times or more. The gene calls are TRBV7-2 and TRBJ2-3; D may be TRBD2 (5 bases). Germline V gives CDR1 SGHTA, CDR2 FQGNSA. V lost 2 bases and J lost 0, with 12 bases in between. There are 16 residues in the CDR3. CDR3 bases: TGTGCCAGCAGCTTACTAGGAGGAGCCAGCACAGATACGCAGTATTTT. It specifies CASSLLGGASTDTQYF.

A few counts support this clonotype. The chain has TRBV7-6 and TRBJ2-1, with TRBD2 matching 15 bases. The CDR3 has 17 residues. Germline values: CDR1 SGHVS, CDR2 FNYEAQ. V lost 5 bases, J lost 7 bases, and 9 bases stayed unmatched. The CDR3 DNA sequence: TGTGCCAGCAGCCCTCGGGGACTAGCGGGGGGCCTTAATGAGCAGTTCTTC. Translating gives CASSPRGLAGGLNEQFF.

The table lists this clonotype with a few counts. The V and J genes are TRBV5-1 and TRBJ1-6, with TRBD1 as a possible D gene (6 bases). V dropped 0 bases and J dropped 10 bases, with 14 bases sitting between them. The CDR3 runs to 15 residues. Germline V gene lookup returns CDR1 SGHRS and CDR2 YFSETQ. CDR3 coding DNA: TGCGCCAGCAGCTTGGCCGGGCAGGGGAGGTCACCCCTCCACTTT. Amino acids: CASSLAGQGRSPLHF.

The J gene is TRBJ1-1, the V gene TRBV18; TRBD1 agrees at 7 bases. From germline, CDR1 is KGHSH and CDR2 LQKENI. V trimming: 2 bases; J trimming: 1 base; junction bases outside the gene matches: 4. The CDR3 contains 15 residues. DNA of the CDR3: TGTGCCAGCTCACCAGGTCAGGGGGGGAACACTGAAGCTTTCTTT. Protein: CASSPGQGGNTEAFF.

The chain employs TRBV5-1 and TRBJ1-6, with 10 bases matching TRBD1. CDR3 length equals 17 residues. V lost 1 base, J lost 7 bases, and 8 bases stayed unmatched. Germline lookup yields CDR1 SGHRS and CDR2 YFSETQ. In nucleotides, the CDR3 is TGCGCCAGCAGCTTGACGGGACAGGGGCAGGCGAATTCACCCCTCCACTTT. Its protein product is CASSLTGQGQANSPLHF.